The present TCR beta chain was sequenced within a study of early T cells in non-severe SARS-CoV-2 infection. About the research overall: Unpaired chains resulted from sequencing bulk RNA of unsorted whole blood. General study results and limits: CD4 and private specificities were missed by VDJdb matching, which favored anti-spike CD8 responses.

Germline lookup yields CDR1 SGHRS and CDR2 YFSETQ. The CDR3 sequence is 15 residues long. V was pared by 6 bases and J by 0 bases, with 12 bases between. Attachment of unique molecular identifiers was made to individual cDNA molecules. TCRdb reprocessed the 5' RACE reads with MiXCR, giving one entry per CDR3 protein. The sample includes 100,000 to 150,000 distinct CDR3 sequences, under 15% of them seen just once. This clonotype turned up a few times. Its specificity is unknown. The TCR was taken from an adult who was a healthcare worker with PCR-confirmed SARS-CoV-2 infection or an uninfected control (not recorded which). This chain links TRBV5-1 with TRBJ2-2; D remains ambiguous. Sequenced input: whole blood. The CDR3 DNA sequence: TGCGCCAGCACCGTCGGACGCCCGAACACCGGGGAGCTGTTTTTT. Residues: CASTVGRPNTGELFF. Supplemented by reference TRBV5-1 and TRBJ2-2, the full variable domain reads KAGVTQTPRYLIKTRGQQVTLSCSPISGHRSVSWYQQTPGQGLQFLFEYFSETQRNKGNFPGRFSGRQFSNSRSEMNVSTLELGDSALYLCASTVGRPNTGELFFGEGSRLTVL.